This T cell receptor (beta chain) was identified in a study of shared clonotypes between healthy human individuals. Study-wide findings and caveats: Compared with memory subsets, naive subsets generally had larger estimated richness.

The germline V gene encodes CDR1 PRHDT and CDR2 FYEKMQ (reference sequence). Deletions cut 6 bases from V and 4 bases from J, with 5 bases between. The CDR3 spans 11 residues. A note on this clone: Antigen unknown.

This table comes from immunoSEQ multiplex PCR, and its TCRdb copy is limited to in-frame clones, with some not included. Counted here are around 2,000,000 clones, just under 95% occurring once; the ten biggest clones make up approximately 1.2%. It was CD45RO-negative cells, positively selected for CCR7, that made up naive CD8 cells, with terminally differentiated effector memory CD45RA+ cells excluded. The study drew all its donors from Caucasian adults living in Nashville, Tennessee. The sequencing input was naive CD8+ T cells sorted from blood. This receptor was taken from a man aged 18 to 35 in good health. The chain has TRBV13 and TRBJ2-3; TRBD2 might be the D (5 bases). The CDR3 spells CASRAADTQYF. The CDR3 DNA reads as TGTGCCAGCAGAGCGGCAGATACGCAGTATTTT.